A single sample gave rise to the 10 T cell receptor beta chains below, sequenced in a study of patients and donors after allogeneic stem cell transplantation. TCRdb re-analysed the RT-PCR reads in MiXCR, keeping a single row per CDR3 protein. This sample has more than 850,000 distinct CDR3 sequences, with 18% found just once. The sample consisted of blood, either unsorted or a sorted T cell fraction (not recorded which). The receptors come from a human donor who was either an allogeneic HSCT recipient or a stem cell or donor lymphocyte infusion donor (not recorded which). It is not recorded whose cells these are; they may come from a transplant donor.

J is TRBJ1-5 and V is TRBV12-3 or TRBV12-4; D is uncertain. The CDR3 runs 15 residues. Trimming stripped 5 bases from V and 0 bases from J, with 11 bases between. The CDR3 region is CASSVTEYSNQPQHF. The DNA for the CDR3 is TGTGCCAGCAGTGTCACGGAATATAGCAATCAGCCCCAGCATTTT.

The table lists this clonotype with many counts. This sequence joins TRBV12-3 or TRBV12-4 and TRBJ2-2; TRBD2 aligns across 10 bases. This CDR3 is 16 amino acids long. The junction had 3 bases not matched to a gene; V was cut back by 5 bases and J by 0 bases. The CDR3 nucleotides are TGTGCCAGCAGTCCCGGACTAGCGGCGAACACCGGGGAGCTGTTTTTT. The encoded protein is CASSPGLAANTGELFF.

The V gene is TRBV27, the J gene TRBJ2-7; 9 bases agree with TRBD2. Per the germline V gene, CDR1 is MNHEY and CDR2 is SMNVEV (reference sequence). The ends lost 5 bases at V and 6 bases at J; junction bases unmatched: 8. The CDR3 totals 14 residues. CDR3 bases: TGTGCCAGCAGTGAACCGGGACTAGCCTCCGAGCAGTACTTC. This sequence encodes CASSEPGLASEQYF.

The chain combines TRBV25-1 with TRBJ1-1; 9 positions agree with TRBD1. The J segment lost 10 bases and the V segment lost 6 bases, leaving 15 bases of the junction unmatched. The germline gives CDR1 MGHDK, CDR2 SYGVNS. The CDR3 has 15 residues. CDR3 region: CASSRTGQGGLGAFF. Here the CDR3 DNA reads TGTGCCAGCAGCCGAACGGGACAGGGAGGCCTTGGAGCTTTCTTT.

Here the CDR3 DNA reads TGTGCCAGCAGCTTAGGACTAGCGGGAGGGATTCGCTACGAGCAGTACTTC. This sequence encodes CASSLGLAGGIRYEQYF. The rearrangement uses TRBV7-9 and TRBJ2-7, with TRBD2 matching over 14 bases. Germline loops: CDR1 SEHNR, CDR2 FQNEAQ (reference sequence). The CDR3 contains 17 residues. V shed 1 base and J 3 bases; nucleotides not matched to a gene: 5.

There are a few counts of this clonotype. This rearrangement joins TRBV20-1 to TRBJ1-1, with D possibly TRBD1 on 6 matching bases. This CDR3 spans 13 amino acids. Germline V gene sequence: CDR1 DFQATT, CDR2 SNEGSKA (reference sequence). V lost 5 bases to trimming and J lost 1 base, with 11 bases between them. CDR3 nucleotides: TGCAGTGCTGCGGGGGCGACGAACACTGAAGCTTTCTTT. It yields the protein CSAAGATNTEAFF.

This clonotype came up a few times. This CDR3 is CASSLATSTGPGELFF. CDR3 in DNA: TGTGCCAGCAGTTTAGCCACATCCACAGGGCCCGGGGAGCTGTTTTTT. The rearrangement uses TRBV12-3 or TRBV12-4 and TRBJ2-2, with D possibly being TRBD1 (6 bases). The CDR3 is 16 amino acids. The germline V and J ends were trimmed by 0 bases and 6 bases, with 14 bases remaining between them.

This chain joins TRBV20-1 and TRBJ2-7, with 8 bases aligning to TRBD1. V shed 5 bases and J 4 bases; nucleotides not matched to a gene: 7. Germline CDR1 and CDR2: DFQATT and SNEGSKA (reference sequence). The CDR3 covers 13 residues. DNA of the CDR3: TGCAGTGCTCTAGGACAGGGTAGTTACGAGCAGTACTTC. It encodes CSALGQGSYEQYF.

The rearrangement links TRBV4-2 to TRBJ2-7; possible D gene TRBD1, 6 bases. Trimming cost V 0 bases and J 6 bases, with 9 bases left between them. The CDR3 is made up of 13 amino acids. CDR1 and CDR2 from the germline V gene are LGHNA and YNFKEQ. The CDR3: CASSQETGSEQYF. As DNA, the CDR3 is TGTGCCAGCAGCCAAGAAACAGGGAGCGAGCAGTACTTC.

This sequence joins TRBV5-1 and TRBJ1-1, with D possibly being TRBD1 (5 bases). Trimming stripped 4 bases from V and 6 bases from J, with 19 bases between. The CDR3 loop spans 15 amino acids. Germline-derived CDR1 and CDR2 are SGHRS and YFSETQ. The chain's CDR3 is CASSRLGTIGPEAFF. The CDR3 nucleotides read TGCGCCAGCAGCCGCTTAGGGACGATAGGCCCTGAAGCTTTCTTT.